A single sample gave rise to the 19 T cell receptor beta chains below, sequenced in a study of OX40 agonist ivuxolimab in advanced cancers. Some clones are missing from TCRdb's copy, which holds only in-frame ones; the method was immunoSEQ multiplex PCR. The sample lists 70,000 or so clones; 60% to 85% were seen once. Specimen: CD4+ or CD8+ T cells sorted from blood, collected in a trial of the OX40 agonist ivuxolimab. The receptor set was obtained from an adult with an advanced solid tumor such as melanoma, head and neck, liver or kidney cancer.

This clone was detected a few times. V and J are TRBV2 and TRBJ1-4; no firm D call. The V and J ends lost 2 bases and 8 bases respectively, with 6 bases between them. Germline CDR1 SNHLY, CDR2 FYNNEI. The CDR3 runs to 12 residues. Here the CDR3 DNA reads TGTGCCAGCAGTGAATCAAACGAAAAACTGTTTTTT. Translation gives CASSESNEKLFF.

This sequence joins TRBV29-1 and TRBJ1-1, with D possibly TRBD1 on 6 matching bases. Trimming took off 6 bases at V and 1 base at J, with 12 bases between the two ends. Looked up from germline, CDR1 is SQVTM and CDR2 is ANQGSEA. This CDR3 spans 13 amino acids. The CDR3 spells CSVRWGPNTEAFF. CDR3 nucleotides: TGCAGCGTCCGGTGGGGGCCGAACACTGAAGCTTTCTTT.

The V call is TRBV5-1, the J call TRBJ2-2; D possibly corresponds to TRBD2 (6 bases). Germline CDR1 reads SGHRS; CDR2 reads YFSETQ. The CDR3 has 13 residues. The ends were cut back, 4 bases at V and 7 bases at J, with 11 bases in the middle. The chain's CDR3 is CASSPEGIGELFF. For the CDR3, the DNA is TGCGCCAGCAGCCCGGAGGGGATCGGGGAGCTGTTTTTT.

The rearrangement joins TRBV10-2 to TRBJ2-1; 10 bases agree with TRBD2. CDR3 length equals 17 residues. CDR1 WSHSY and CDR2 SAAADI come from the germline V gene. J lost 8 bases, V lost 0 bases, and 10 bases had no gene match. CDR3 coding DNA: TGCGCCAGCAGTGAGTCGGTAGCGGGGGGCCTCCGGCATGAGCAGTTCTTC. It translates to CASSESVAGGLRHEQFF.

The CDR3 DNA reads as TGTGCCAGCAGCTTCCGACTAGCGGGGGGAAATGAGCAGTTCTTC. It encodes CASSFRLAGGNEQFF. This rearrangement joins TRBV7-2 to TRBJ2-1; 13 nucleotides agree with TRBD2. The CDR3 has 15 residues. Germline loops: CDR1 SGHTA, CDR2 FQGNSA. Unmatched junction bases numbered 3, after V lost 3 bases and J lost 7 bases.

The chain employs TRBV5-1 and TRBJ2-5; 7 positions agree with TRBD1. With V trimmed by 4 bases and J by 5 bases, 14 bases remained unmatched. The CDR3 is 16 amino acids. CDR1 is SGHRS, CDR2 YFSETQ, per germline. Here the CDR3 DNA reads TGCGCCAGCAGCGCCGGGACAGCGGCCGTTCAGGAGACCCAGTACTTC. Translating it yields CASSAGTAAVQETQYF.

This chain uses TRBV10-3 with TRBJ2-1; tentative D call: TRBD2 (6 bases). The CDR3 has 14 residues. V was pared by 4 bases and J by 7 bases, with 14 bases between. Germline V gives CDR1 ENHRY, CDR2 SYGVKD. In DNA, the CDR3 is TGTGCCATCAGTGCAACGGCTAGCGTAAATGAGCAGTTCTTC. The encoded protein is CAISATASVNEQFF.

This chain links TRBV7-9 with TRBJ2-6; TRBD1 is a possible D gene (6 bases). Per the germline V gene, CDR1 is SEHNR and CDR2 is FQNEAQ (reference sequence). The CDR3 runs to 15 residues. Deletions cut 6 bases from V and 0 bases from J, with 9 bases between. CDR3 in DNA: TGTGCCAGCAGTAGACAGGTCTCTGGGGCCAACGTCCTGACTTTC. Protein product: CASSRQVSGANVLTF.

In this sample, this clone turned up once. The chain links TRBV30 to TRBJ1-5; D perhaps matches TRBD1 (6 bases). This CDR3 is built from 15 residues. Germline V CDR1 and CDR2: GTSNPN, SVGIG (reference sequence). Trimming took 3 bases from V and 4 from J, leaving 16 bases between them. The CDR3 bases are TGTGCCTGGAGCCCCCGAGGGACACTTAATCAGCCCCAGCATTTT. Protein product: CAWSPRGTLNQPQHF. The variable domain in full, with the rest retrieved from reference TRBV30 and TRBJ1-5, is SQTIHQWPATLVQPVGSPLSLECTVEGTSNPNLYWYRQAAGRGLQLLFYSVGIGQISSEVPQNLSASRPQDRQFILSSKKLLLSDSGFYLCAWSPRGTLNQPQHFGDGTRLSIL.

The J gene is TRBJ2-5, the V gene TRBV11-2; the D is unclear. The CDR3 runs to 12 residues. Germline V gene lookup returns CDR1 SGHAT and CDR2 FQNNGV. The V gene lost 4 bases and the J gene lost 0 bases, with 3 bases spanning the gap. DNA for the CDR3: TGTGCCAGCAGCTCAGACCAAGAGACCCAGTACTTC. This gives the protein CASSSDQETQYF.

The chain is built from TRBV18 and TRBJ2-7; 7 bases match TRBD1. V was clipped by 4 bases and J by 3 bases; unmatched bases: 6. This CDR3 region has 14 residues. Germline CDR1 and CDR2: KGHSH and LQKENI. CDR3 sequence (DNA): TGTGCCAGCTCACATCGCCAGGGGGTCTACGAGCAGTACTTC. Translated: CASSHRQGVYEQYF.

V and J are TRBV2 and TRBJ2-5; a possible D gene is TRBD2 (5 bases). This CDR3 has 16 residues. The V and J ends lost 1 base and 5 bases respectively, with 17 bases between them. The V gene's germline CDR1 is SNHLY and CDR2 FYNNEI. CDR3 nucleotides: TGTGCCAGCAGTGAAGGGGCGGACTCAAGGGTGGAGACCCAGTACTTC. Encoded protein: CASSEGADSRVETQYF. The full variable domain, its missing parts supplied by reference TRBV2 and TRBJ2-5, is EPEVTQTPSHQVTQMGQEVILRCVPISNHLYFYWYRQILGQKVEFLVSFYNNEISEKSEIFDDQFSVERPDGSNFTLKIRSTKLEDSAMYFCASSEGADSRVETQYFGPGTRLLVL.

CDR3 region: CASSLVTGGTEAFF. The DNA of the CDR3 is TGTGCCAGCAGCTTAGTTACCGGGGGAACTGAAGCTTTCTTT. The V call is TRBV11-2, the J call TRBJ1-1; TRBD1 is a possible D gene (5 bases). The length of the CDR3 is 14 residues. Trimming took off 1 base at V and 5 bases at J, with 11 bases between the two ends. CDR1 and CDR2 from the germline V gene are SGHAT and FQNNGV.

In DNA, the CDR3 is TGTGCCAGCAGGTTCCAGGGTAATGAAAAACTGTTTTTT. It specifies CASRFQGNEKLFF. The J gene is TRBJ1-4, the V gene TRBV7-9, with D possibly being TRBD1 (5 bases). This CDR3 region has 13 residues. The V and J ends lost 6 bases and 4 bases respectively, with 9 bases between them. The V gene's germline CDR1 is SEHNR and CDR2 FQNEAQ (reference sequence).

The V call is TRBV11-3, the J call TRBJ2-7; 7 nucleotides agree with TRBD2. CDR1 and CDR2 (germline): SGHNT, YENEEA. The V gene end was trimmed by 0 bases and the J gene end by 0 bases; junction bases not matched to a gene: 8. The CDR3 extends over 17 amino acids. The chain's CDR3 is CASSLEREGPSSYEQYF. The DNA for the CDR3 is TGTGCCAGCAGCTTAGAGAGGGAGGGGCCAAGCTCCTACGAGCAGTACTTC.

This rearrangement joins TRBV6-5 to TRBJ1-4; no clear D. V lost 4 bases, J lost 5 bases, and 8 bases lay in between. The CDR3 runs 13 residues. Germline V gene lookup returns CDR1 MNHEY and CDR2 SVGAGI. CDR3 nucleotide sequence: TGTGCCAGCAGTTGGACGGCGAATGAAAAACTGTTTTTT. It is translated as CASSWTANEKLFF.

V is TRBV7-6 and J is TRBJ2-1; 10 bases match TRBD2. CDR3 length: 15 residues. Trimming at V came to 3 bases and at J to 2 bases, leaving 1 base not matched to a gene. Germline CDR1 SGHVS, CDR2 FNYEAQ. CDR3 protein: CASSLGLAPYNEQFF. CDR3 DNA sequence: TGTGCCAGCAGCTTGGGACTAGCGCCCTACAATGAGCAGTTCTTC.

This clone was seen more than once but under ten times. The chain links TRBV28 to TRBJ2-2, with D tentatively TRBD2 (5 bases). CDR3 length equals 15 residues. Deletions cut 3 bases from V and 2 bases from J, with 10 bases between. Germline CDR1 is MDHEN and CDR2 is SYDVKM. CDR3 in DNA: TGTGCCAGCAGTTTTCGACTACCCAACACCGGGGAGCTGTTTTTT. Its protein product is CASSFRLPNTGELFF.

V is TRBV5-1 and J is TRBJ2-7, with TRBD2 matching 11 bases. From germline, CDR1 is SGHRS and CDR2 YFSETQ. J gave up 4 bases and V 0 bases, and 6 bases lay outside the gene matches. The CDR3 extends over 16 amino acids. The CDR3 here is CASSLAGGTSGYEQYF. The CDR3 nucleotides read TGCGCCAGCAGCTTGGCCGGAGGGACTAGCGGTTACGAGCAGTACTTC.